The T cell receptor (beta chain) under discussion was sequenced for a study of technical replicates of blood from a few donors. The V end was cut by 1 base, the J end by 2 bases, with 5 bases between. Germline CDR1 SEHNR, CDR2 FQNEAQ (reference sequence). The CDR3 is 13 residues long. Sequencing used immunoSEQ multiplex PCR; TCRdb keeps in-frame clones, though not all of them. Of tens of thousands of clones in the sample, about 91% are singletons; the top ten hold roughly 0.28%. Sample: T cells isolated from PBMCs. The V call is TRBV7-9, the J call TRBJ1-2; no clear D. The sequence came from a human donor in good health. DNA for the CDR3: TGTGCCAGCAGCTTAGGCGCAAACTATGGCTACACCTTC. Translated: CASSLGANYGYTF.